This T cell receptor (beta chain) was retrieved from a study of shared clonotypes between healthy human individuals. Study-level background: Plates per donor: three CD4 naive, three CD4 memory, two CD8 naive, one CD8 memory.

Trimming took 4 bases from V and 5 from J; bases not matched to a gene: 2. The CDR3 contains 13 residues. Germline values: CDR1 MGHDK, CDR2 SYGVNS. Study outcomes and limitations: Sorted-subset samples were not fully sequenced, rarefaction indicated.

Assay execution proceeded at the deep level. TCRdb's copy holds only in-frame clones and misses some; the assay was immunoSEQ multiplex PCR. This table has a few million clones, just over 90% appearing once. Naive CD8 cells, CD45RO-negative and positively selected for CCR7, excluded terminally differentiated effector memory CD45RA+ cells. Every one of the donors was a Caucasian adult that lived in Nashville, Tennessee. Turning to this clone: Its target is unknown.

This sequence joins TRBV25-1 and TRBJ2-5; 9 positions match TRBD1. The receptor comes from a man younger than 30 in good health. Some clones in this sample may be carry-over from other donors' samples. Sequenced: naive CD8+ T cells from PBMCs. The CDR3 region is CASSGDRVETQYF. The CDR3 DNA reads TGTGCCAGCAGTGGGGACAGGGTGGAGACCCAGTACTTC.